The 5 T cell receptor beta chains below were found in one sample sequenced in a study of T cell repertoires in cytomegalovirus infection. TCRdb analysed the reads with MiXCR anew, one entry per CDR3 protein. The sample lists fewer than 250,000 distinct CDR3 sequences, roughly an eighth occurring once. The sample consisted of PBMCs. The receptors shown here come from a human donor in good health (CMV status not recorded). Some clones in this sample may be carry-over from other donors' samples.

This clonotype has at least ten counts. The genes are TRBV7-3 and TRBJ1-2, with D unresolved. V was shortened by 0 bases and J by 6 bases, with 8 bases between the two germline ends. Germline V gene sequence: CDR1 SGHTA, CDR2 FQGTGA. The CDR3 sequence is 13 residues long. Here the CDR3 DNA reads TGTGCCAGCAGCTTAACGAACGGGGATGGCTACACCTTC. It specifies CASSLTNGDGYTF.

There are many counts of this clonotype. V is TRBV5-1 and J is TRBJ1-1; D not certain. The CDR3 loop spans 17 amino acids. Germline-derived CDR1 and CDR2 are SGHRS and YFSETQ. V lost 1 base and J lost 6, with 22 bases in between. The CDR3 loop is CASSLSTPAGYSSEAFF. The DNA for the CDR3 is TGCGCCAGCAGCTTGTCAACGCCGGCGGGTTATTCTTCTGAAGCTTTCTTT.

This clonotype came up many times. The rearrangement joins TRBV7-2 to TRBJ1-2; D not certain. This CDR3 is built from 19 residues. The germline V gene has CDR1 SGHTA and CDR2 FQGNSA. V gave up 0 bases and J gave up 1 base, with 21 bases separating them. CDR3: CASSLAAAPKGRINYGYTF. The CDR3 DNA is TGTGCCAGCAGCTTAGCTGCGGCTCCCAAAGGCAGGATTAACTATGGCTACACCTTC.

The sample holds a few counts of this clonotype. The V call is TRBV29-1, the J call TRBJ2-3; the D gene could be TRBD1 or TRBD2 (5 bases each). In germline, CDR1 is SQVTM, CDR2 ANQGSEA. The CDR3 runs 12 residues. V was clipped by 0 bases and J by 6 bases, with 7 bases between them. In DNA form, the CDR3 reads TGCAGCGTTGAAGATTGGGGGGATACGCAGTATTTT. Amino acid sequence: CSVEDWGDTQYF.

This clonotype was seen ten or more times. The gene calls are TRBV7-2 and TRBJ1-5; D may be TRBD1 (6 bases). CDR1 and CDR2 (germline): SGHTA, FQGNSA. Trimming took 2 bases from V and 5 from J, leaving 19 bases between them. The CDR3 runs 17 residues. The CDR3 region is CASSLRGQPGGYQPQHF. CDR3 nucleotides: TGTGCCAGCAGCTTAAGAGGACAGCCCGGAGGGTATCAGCCCCAGCATTTT.